These 20 T cell receptor beta chains came from one sample sequenced in a study of OX40 agonist ivuxolimab in advanced cancers. The repertoire was sequenced with immunoSEQ multiplex PCR; TCRdb's copy has only in-frame clones and lacks some. The data contain 25,000 to 35,000 clones, less than 90% of them seen just once; the ten biggest clones take up about 18%. Sequenced here: CD4+ or CD8+ T cells sorted from blood, sampled in a trial of the OX40 agonist ivuxolimab. The receptors originated from an adult with an advanced solid tumor such as melanoma, head and neck, liver or kidney cancer.

The rearrangement uses TRBV21-1 and TRBJ2-7; the table's D call of TRBD2 was not tested on the DNA. TRBV21-1 is a recognized pseudogene. The CDR3 has 13 residues. Written as DNA, the CDR3 is TGTGCCAGCATGGAGCGTTTTTTCTACGAGCAGTACTTC. Amino acid sequence: CASMERFFYEQYF.

This chain connects TRBV19 to TRBJ2-1; 14 nucleotides match TRBD2. Germline trimming cut 6 bases from V and 7 bases from J; bases unmatched to any gene: 8. Germline CDR1 is LNHDA and CDR2 is SQIVND (reference sequence). CDR3 size: 16 residues. As DNA, the CDR3 is TGTGCCAGTAGGAGGACTAGCGGGGGGCTATCGAATGAGCAGTTCTTC. Encoded protein: CASRRTSGGLSNEQFF.

The chain joins TRBV4-3 to TRBJ2-1; D is ambiguous. Germline loops: CDR1 LGHNA, CDR2 YSLEER. The CDR3 spans 16 residues. Trimming removed 0 bases at V and 0 bases at J, with 9 bases between. The CDR3 spells CASSQDRLSSYNEQFF. The CDR3 DNA is TGCGCCAGCAGCCAAGACCGGTTGAGCTCCTACAATGAGCAGTTCTTC.

This clone was seen only once. J is TRBJ2-1 and V is TRBV6-1; 9 nucleotides match TRBD2. The V segment lost 5 bases and the J segment 4 bases; nucleotides outside the gene matches: 6. The CDR3 is 15 amino acids. Germline V lookup: CDR1 MNHNS, CDR2 SASEGT. The CDR3: CASSSTSGPYNEQFF. The DNA for the CDR3 is TGTGCCAGCAGTTCGACTAGCGGACCTTACAATGAGCAGTTCTTC.

The chain carries TRBV19 and TRBJ1-1, with D perhaps TRBD1 (5 bases). The CDR3 has 13 residues. V dropped 3 bases and J dropped 8 bases, with 13 bases sitting between them. Per germline, CDR1 LNHDA and CDR2 SQIVND (reference sequence). Here the CDR3 reads CASSIISRTEAFF. The CDR3 nucleotides read TGTGCCAGTAGTATCATATCAAGGACAGAAGCTTTCTTT.

The chain is built from TRBV29-1 and TRBJ1-2; D remains unclear. The V gene's germline CDR1 is SQVTM and CDR2 ANQGSEA. The CDR3 has 13 residues. The V and J ends lost 1 base and 0 bases respectively, with 6 bases between them. CDR3 sequence: CSVEVLANYGYTF. The CDR3 nucleotides are TGCAGCGTTGAAGTCTTAGCTAACTATGGCTACACCTTC. The full variable domain, with the rest looked up from reference TRBV29-1 and TRBJ1-2, is SAVISQKPSRDICQRGTSLTIQCQVDSQVTMMFWYRQQPGQSLTLIATANQGSEATYESGFVIDKFPISRPNLTFSTLTVSNMSPEDSSIYLCSVEVLANYGYTFGSGTRLTVV.

The rearrangement joins TRBV7-9 to TRBJ1-2; maybe TRBD1 (5 bases). V dropped 5 bases and J dropped 8 bases, with 21 bases sitting between them. This CDR3 comprises 15 residues. CDR1 and CDR2 from the germline V gene are SEHNR and FQNEAQ (reference sequence). The CDR3 reads CASSQTSRRDLGYTF. The CDR3 bases are TGTGCCAGCAGCCAAACATCCCGTCGGGACCTGGGCTACACCTTC.

The chain combines TRBV6-1 with TRBJ1-1; 7 bases map to TRBD1. The germline CDR1 and CDR2 sequences are MNHNS and SASEGT. V shed 5 bases, J shed 8 bases, and the junction held 5 bases outside the gene matches. This CDR3 region has 12 residues. CDR3 nucleotide sequence: TGTGCCAGCAGTTGGCCGACAGGGGAAGCTTTCTTT. This encodes CASSWPTGEAFF.

CDR3 sequence: CARGEQFF. CDR3 coding DNA: TGTGCCAGGGGGGAGCAGTTCTTC. This chain links TRBV11-3 with TRBJ2-1; D is unresolved. Trimming shortened V by 9 bases and J by 10 bases, and 4 bases separated the two germline ends. Germline CDR1 reads SGHNT; CDR2 reads YENEEA. This CDR3 region has 8 residues.

Only a few counts were recorded for this clone. This chain connects TRBV11-3 to TRBJ1-1; maybe TRBD1 (5 bases). This CDR3 is 13 amino acids long. V dropped 1 base and J dropped 6 bases, with 9 bases sitting between them. Germline V lookup: CDR1 SGHNT, CDR2 YENEEA. CDR3 sequence (DNA): TGTGCCAGCAGCTTAGCAGGGTCCCCTGAAGCTTTCTTT. Translation: CASSLAGSPEAFF.

The J gene is TRBJ2-3, the V gene TRBV11-3, with 9 bases lining up with TRBD1. This CDR3 has 16 residues. Unmatched junction bases numbered 8, after V lost 5 bases and J lost 2 bases. Germline lookup yields CDR1 SGHNT and CDR2 YENEEA. The CDR3 DNA reads as TGTGCCAGCAGCGTGGGACAGGGATGGCACACAGATACGCAGTATTTT. Translation gives CASSVGQGWHTDTQYF.

The CDR3 DNA is TGTGCCAGCAGTTCCGGGCTAGCGAAGAACACAGATACGCAGTATTTT. As protein: CASSSGLAKNTDTQYF. The chain carries TRBV28 and TRBJ2-3, with D possibly being TRBD2 (6 bases). Germline-derived CDR1 and CDR2 are MDHEN and SYDVKM. There are 16 residues in the CDR3. The V gene lost 4 bases and the J gene lost 2 bases, with 16 bases spanning the gap.

The chain links TRBV6-6 to TRBJ1-2; D unclear. The V and J ends lost 8 bases and 0 bases respectively, with 16 bases between them. The CDR3 is 15 residues long. Germline values: CDR1 MNHNY, CDR2 SVGAGI (reference sequence). CDR3 bases: TGTGCCAGCTCGGACCTGGATTCTACTAACTATGGCTACACCTTC. Its protein product is CASSDLDSTNYGYTF.

The chain couples TRBV14 to TRBJ2-5; D is ambiguous. The V end was cut by 1 base, the J end by 0 bases, with 12 bases between. Germline CDR1 SGHDN, CDR2 FVKESK. The CDR3 has 16 residues. The CDR3 spells CASSQGSRLYQETQYF. The DNA of the CDR3 is TGTGCCAGCAGCCAAGGAAGCAGGTTGTACCAAGAGACCCAGTACTTC.

CDR3 sequence reads: CASSLDNSGRWTRGTQYF. The CDR3 region has the DNA TGCGCCAGCAGCTTGGATAATTCGGGACGGTGGACAAGAGGGACCCAGTACTTC. V gene TRBV5-1 combines with J gene TRBJ2-5; the D call may be TRBD1 or TRBD2 (5 bases each). Deletions cut 0 bases from V and 7 bases from J, with 25 bases between. There are 18 residues in the CDR3. Per the germline V gene, CDR1 is SGHRS and CDR2 is YFSETQ.

The J gene is TRBJ2-7, the V gene TRBV11-3; D not resolved. There are 14 residues in the CDR3. V was cut by 2 bases and J by 5 bases, with 13 bases left in between. Germline CDR1 reads SGHNT; CDR2 reads YENEEA. The CDR3 protein is CASSLYANHHEQYF. The CDR3 nucleotides are TGTGCCAGCAGCTTATATGCTAATCACCACGAGCAGTACTTC.

The chain joins TRBV13 to TRBJ1-1; no clear D. The CDR3 loop spans 11 amino acids. Per the germline V gene, CDR1 is PRHDT and CDR2 is FYEKMQ (reference sequence). V dropped 2 bases and J dropped 7 bases, with 5 bases sitting between them. The CDR3 DNA sequence: TGTGCCAGCAGCTTATACCTTGAAGCTTTCTTT. Translating it yields CASSLYLEAFF.

The genes are TRBV5-1 and TRBJ2-2, with 8 bases aligning to TRBD1. The CDR3 extends over 15 amino acids. V was clipped by 4 bases and J by 4 bases; unmatched bases: 6. The germline V gene encodes CDR1 SGHRS and CDR2 YFSETQ. The CDR3 reads CASSTWTGLTGELFF. CDR3 nucleotides: TGCGCCAGCAGCACATGGACAGGGCTCACCGGGGAGCTGTTTTTT.

CDR3 sequence reads: CASSQMIGGYTEAFF. CDR3 in DNA: TGTGCCAGCAGCCAAATGATCGGGGGCTACACTGAAGCTTTCTTT. The rearrangement links TRBV4-2 to TRBJ1-1; D might be TRBD1 (6 bases). V was pared by 2 bases and J by 3 bases, with 13 bases between. The CDR3 contains 15 residues. Per the germline V gene, CDR1 is LGHNA and CDR2 is YNFKEQ.

J is TRBJ2-7 and V is TRBV19, with TRBD2 identical over 9 bases. The CDR3 sequence is 15 residues long. With V trimmed by 7 bases and J by 4 bases, 11 bases remained unmatched. The germline CDR1 and CDR2 sequences are LNHDA and SQIVND (reference sequence). In nucleotides, the CDR3 is TGTGCCAGTACTTACAAGTTCGCGGGAGGGTACGAGCAGTACTTC. Translation gives CASTYKFAGGYEQYF.